These 25 T cell receptor beta chains came from one sample sequenced in a study of shared clonotypes between healthy human individuals (dated by TCRdb to 2020 to 2022). Receptor libraries were prepared by the immunoSEQ multiplex PCR assay. TCRdb's version of the immuneACCESS table is confined to in-frame rearrangements and falls short of the full clone set. An unresolved V gene accounts for under half of the shortfall where checked; the remainder is of unknown origin. In this sample the table shows about 2.1 million clones, 85% to 95% of which occur a single time. 1.5% to 2% of the sample rests with the top ten. CD8 naive samples were obtained by positive selection for CCR7 among CD45RO-negative cells, yielding a CD45RA+CCR7+ population from which TemRA cells were excluded. Sequenced: naive CD8+ T cells from PBMCs. The cell subset or site label of this sample denotes: CD45RA+CCR7+. Receptors originate from a man aged 18-30 years in good health. Some clones in this sample may be carry-over from other donors' samples.

The chain links TRBV5-8 to TRBJ2-1; D ambiguous. The V and J ends lost 0 bases and 5 bases respectively, with 3 bases between them. This CDR3 is built from 12 residues. CDR1 and CDR2 from the germline V gene are SGHTS and YDEGEE. CDR3 residues: CASSLDHNEQFF. CDR3 DNA: TGTGCCAGCAGCTTGGACCACAATGAGCAGTTCTTC.

This clone was seen a single time. The V call is TRBV4-1, the J call TRBJ1-2; D remains ambiguous. This CDR3 has 14 residues. V lost 1 base and J lost 4, with 10 bases in between. Germline values: CDR1 MGHRA, CDR2 YSYEKL. CDR3 in DNA: TGCGCCAGCAGCCAAGTTGTCACGGGCTATGGCTACACCTTC. Translated, it gives CASSQVVTGYGYTF.

This rearrangement joins TRBV25-1 to TRBJ2-7; unclear D gene. This CDR3 is 12 amino acids long. V was trimmed by 3 bases and J by 3 bases, leaving 6 bases between them. Germline V gene data show CDR1 as MGHDK and CDR2 as SYGVNS. Written as DNA, the CDR3 is TGTGCCAGCAGTGATCTCTTCTACGAGCAGTACTTC. The encoded protein is CASSDLFYEQYF.

This clone was seen just once. The chain is built from TRBV19 and TRBJ2-1; possibly TRBD1 or TRBD2 for D (5 bases each). This CDR3 has 11 residues. Deletions cut 3 bases from V and 12 bases from J, with 9 bases between. Germline V gives CDR1 LNHDA, CDR2 SQIVND (reference sequence). The CDR3 DNA sequence: TGTGCCAGTAGTATGAGAGGGGTGCAGTTCTTC. Its translation: CASSMRGVQFF. Full variable domain (rest looked up from reference TRBV19 and TRBJ2-1): DGGITQSPKYLFRKEGQNVTLSCEQNLNHDAMYWYRQDPGQGLRLIYYSQIVNDFQKGDIAEGYSVSREKKESFPLTVTSAQKNPTAFYLCASSMRGVQFFGPGTRLTVL.

This clone has just one count. The identical CDR3 is also encoded by other nucleotide sequences in the sample. The chain combines TRBV15 with TRBJ2-7; a possible D gene is TRBD1 (5 bases). The germline V gene encodes CDR1 LNHNV and CDR2 YYDKDF (reference sequence). The CDR3 is 13 residues long. V gave up 3 bases and J gave up 4 bases, with 10 bases separating them. CDR3 loop: CATSRGSGYEQYF. In DNA form, the CDR3 reads TGTGCCACCAGCAGGGGTTCAGGGTACGAGCAGTACTTC.

The chain is built from TRBV19 and TRBJ1-1; D unresolved. Trimming left V 0 bases short and J 10 bases short, with 12 bases between. The CDR3 is 13 residues long. Germline V gene data show CDR1 as LNHDA and CDR2 as SQIVND (reference sequence). This CDR3 is CASSIEDERGAFF. Here the CDR3 DNA reads TGTGCCAGTAGTATAGAAGATGAAAGAGGAGCTTTCTTT.

In its sample, this clone was seen once. The V call is TRBV28, the J call TRBJ2-7; 7 nucleotides align to TRBD1. V was pared by 1 base and J by 1 base, with 7 bases of the junction left unmatched. Germline V gene lookup returns CDR1 MDHEN and CDR2 SYDVKM. The CDR3 has 16 residues. For the CDR3, the DNA is TGTGCCAGCAGTTTATTTGGGACAGCCCTTTCCTACGAGCAGTACTTC. Encoded protein: CASSLFGTALSYEQYF.

The chain employs TRBV14 and TRBJ2-3; 15 bases fit TRBD2. With 4 bases clipped from V and 4 bases from J, the junction kept 3 bases outside the gene matches. This CDR3 has 16 amino acids. In germline, CDR1 is SGHDN, CDR2 FVKESK. The CDR3 region is CASSPRTSGRADTQYF. CDR3 coding DNA: TGTGCCAGCAGCCCACGGACTAGCGGGAGGGCAGATACGCAGTATTTT.

V is TRBV13 and J is TRBJ2-2; 8 bases are a match to TRBD1. J was trimmed by 0 bases and V by 3 bases; bases with no gene match: 3. There are 16 residues in the CDR3. In germline, CDR1 is PRHDT, CDR2 FYEKMQ (reference sequence). The CDR3 DNA is TGTGCCAGCAGCTTTCGGGACAGGCCGAACACCGGGGAGCTGTTTTTT. Translating gives CASSFRDRPNTGELFF.

The V gene is TRBV28, the J gene TRBJ2-1, with 7 bases fitting TRBD2. CDR1 and CDR2 from the germline V gene are MDHEN and SYDVKM. The CDR3 consists of 15 residues. V dropped 4 bases and J dropped 4; count of bases not matched to a gene: 7. CDR3 amino acids: CASSSPRREYNEQFF. CDR3 bases: TGTGCCAGCAGTTCCCCTAGGCGGGAGTACAATGAGCAGTTCTTC. Drawing the rest from reference TRBV28 and TRBJ2-1, the complete variable domain is DVKVTQSSRYLVKRTGEKVFLECVQDMDHENMFWYRQDPGLGLRLIYFSYDVKMKEKGDIPEGYSVSREKKERFSLILESASTNQTSMYLCASSSPRREYNEQFFGPGTRLTVL.

The genes are TRBV6-1 and TRBJ2-2; D ambiguous. Germline assignment: CDR1 MNHNS and CDR2 SASEGT. Trimming shortened V by 3 bases and J by 3 bases, and 5 bases separated the two germline ends. The CDR3 sequence is 13 residues long. CDR3 region: CASSEYHTGELFF. The CDR3 DNA sequence: TGTGCCAGCAGTGAGTACCACACCGGGGAGCTGTTTTTT.

V usage is TRBV6-5 and J usage is TRBJ2-7, with 8 positions matching TRBD1. CDR1 is MNHEY and CDR2 is SVGAGI in the germline V gene. The CDR3 is 14 residues long. Trimming took 2 bases from V and 5 from J; bases not matched to a gene: 5. CDR3 coding DNA: TGTGCCAGCAGTTACCGCGGACAGGGAAACGAGCAGTACTTC. It is translated as CASSYRGQGNEQYF.

This chain joins TRBV9 and TRBJ1-2, with TRBD1 identical over 8 bases. Germline values: CDR1 SGDLS, CDR2 YYNGEE. J gave up 2 bases and V 7 bases, and 13 bases lay outside the gene matches. The CDR3 spans 16 residues. In nucleotides, the CDR3 is TGTGCCAGCCGCAACCCACGGCAGGGGGCAAACTATGGCTACACCTTC. As protein: CASRNPRQGANYGYTF.

The chain joins TRBV10-3 to TRBJ1-6, with TRBD1 identical over 9 bases. CDR3 length: 14 residues. CDR1 and CDR2 from the germline V gene are ENHRY and SYGVKD. The V segment lost 8 bases and the J segment 7 bases; nucleotides outside the gene matches: 6. The CDR3 bases are TGTGCCATCCAGGACAGGGGCTCGAATTCACCCCTCCACTTT. Translating it yields CAIQDRGSNSPLHF.

This chain links TRBV4-1 with TRBJ2-7, with 11 nucleotides matching TRBD2. The CDR3 sequence is 18 residues long. Germline V gene data show CDR1 as MGHRA and CDR2 as YSYEKL. With 1 base clipped from V and 3 bases from J, the junction kept 11 bases outside the gene matches. The CDR3 sequence: CASSQGAILAGDYYEQYF. Here the CDR3 DNA reads TGCGCCAGCAGCCAAGGGGCAATACTAGCGGGAGACTACTACGAGCAGTACTTC.

The chain has TRBV9 and TRBJ2-1; TRBD1 matches 8 bases. Trimming cost V 0 bases and J 3 bases; bases outside gene matches: 8. The CDR3 runs to 17 residues. The germline V gene has CDR1 SGDLS and CDR2 YYNGEE. Written as DNA, the CDR3 is TGTGCCAGCAGCGTAGCCCCGACAGGGGAAGGCTACAATGAGCAGTTCTTC. This codes for CASSVAPTGEGYNEQFF. Full variable domain (remainder filled in from reference TRBV9 and TRBJ2-1): DSGVTQTPKHLITATGQRVTLRCSPRSGDLSVYWYQQSLDQGLQFLIQYYNGEERAKGNILERFSAQQFPDLHSELNLSSLELGDSALYFCASSVAPTGEGYNEQFFGPGTRLTVL.

This clone was picked up one time. This sequence joins TRBV25-1 and TRBJ2-7; D is possibly TRBD1 or TRBD2 (6 bases each). Germline V gene data show CDR1 as MGHDK and CDR2 as SYGVNS. The V gene lost 5 bases and the J gene lost 0 bases, with 11 bases spanning the gap. The CDR3 length is 14 residues. CDR3 nucleotides: TGTGCCAGCAGTTGGGGGGCTATCTCCTACGAGCAGTACTTC. Protein: CASSWGAISYEQYF.

CDR3 region: CASSLSRPAYEQYF. CDR3 DNA: TGTGCCAGCAGTTTATCCCGGCCAGCCTACGAGCAGTACTTC. V and J are TRBV27 and TRBJ2-7; D gene uncertain. Germline CDR1 is MNHEY and CDR2 is SMNVEV (reference sequence). With 0 bases removed from V and 2 bases from J, the gap between germline ends came to 8 bases. The CDR3 runs to 14 residues.

The gene calls are TRBV4-1 and TRBJ2-7, with 7 bases that match TRBD1. The CDR3 is made up of 17 amino acids. Trimming at V came to 0 bases and at J to 1 base, leaving 9 bases not matched to a gene. Germline-derived CDR1 and CDR2 are MGHRA and YSYEKL. The CDR3 spells CASSQDLGTEFSYEQYF. As DNA, the CDR3 is TGCGCCAGCAGCCAAGATCTCGGGACAGAGTTTTCCTACGAGCAGTACTTC.

This clone was seen only once. The chain uses TRBV7-9 and TRBJ2-5; TRBD1 matches at 11 bases. With 4 bases clipped from V and 5 bases from J, the junction kept 12 bases outside the gene matches. The CDR3 has 17 residues. Per the germline V gene, CDR1 is SEHNR and CDR2 is FQNEAQ (reference sequence). CDR3 amino acids: CASSSRAGTGGMETQYF. The CDR3 DNA follows: TGTGCCAGCAGCTCCCGGGCAGGGACAGGGGGTATGGAGACCCAGTACTTC.

This clone was recorded once. This rearrangement joins TRBV5-6 to TRBJ2-2, with TRBD1 matching 9 bases. CDR1 SGHDT and CDR2 YYEEEE come from the germline V gene. This CDR3 is 17 amino acids long. V was clipped by 4 bases and J by 4 bases; unmatched bases: 11. The CDR3 nucleotides read TGTGCCAGCAGCAGGTGGACAGGGGAGGTATTCACCGGGGAGCTGTTTTTT. This translates into CASSRWTGEVFTGELFF.

The chain carries TRBV7-7 and TRBJ2-5; D call uncertain. Germline V lookup: CDR1 SSHAT, CDR2 FNYEAQ (reference sequence). Trimming pared 4 bases from V and 4 bases from J, leaving 13 bases between. The CDR3 spans 14 residues. The CDR3 is CASSSLGLRETQYF. The CDR3 region has the DNA TGTGCCAGCAGCTCCCTGGGGTTGAGAGAGACCCAGTACTTC.

This clone came up once. V gene TRBV4-1 combines with J gene TRBJ2-2; D gene ambiguous. V lost 1 base and J 8 bases, leaving 5 bases between the germline ends. CDR1 and CDR2 from the germline V gene are MGHRA and YSYEKL. CDR3 length equals 12 residues. The chain's CDR3 is CASSQVSGELFF. CDR3 sequence (DNA): TGCGCCAGCAGCCAAGTTTCGGGGGAGCTGTTTTTT.

The chain is built from TRBV19 and TRBJ2-1, with D possibly matching TRBD2 (6 bases). Germline V lookup: CDR1 LNHDA, CDR2 SQIVND (reference sequence). CDR3 size: 16 residues. Trimming removed 1 base from V and 2 bases from J, with 12 bases in between. The CDR3 spells CASSIVGGAAYNEQFF. In nucleotides, the CDR3 is TGTGCCAGTAGTATAGTCGGGGGAGCAGCCTACAATGAGCAGTTCTTC. Combining the CDR3 with reference TRBV19 and TRBJ2-1 gives the whole variable domain DGGITQSPKYLFRKEGQNVTLSCEQNLNHDAMYWYRQDPGQGLRLIYYSQIVNDFQKGDIAEGYSVSREKKESFPLTVTSAQKNPTAFYLCASSIVGGAAYNEQFFGPGTRLTVL.

The genes are TRBV5-8 and TRBJ2-7, with TRBD1 matching 7 bases. Germline V lookup: CDR1 SGHTS, CDR2 YDEGEE. The ends lost 6 bases at V and 3 bases at J; junction bases unmatched: 6. The CDR3 is 13 amino acids. CDR3 sequence: CASNEGAFYEQYF. For the CDR3, the DNA is TGTGCCAGCAACGAGGGGGCCTTCTACGAGCAGTACTTC.